These 21 T cell receptor beta chains were all obtained from the same sample, sequenced in a study of blood T cell repertoires in COVID-19. TCRdb keeps only in-frame clones here, not all; method: immunoSEQ multiplex PCR. The table records fewer than 450,000 clones, roughly 91% of them present only once. Sequenced: PBMCs or T cells enriched from blood (not recorded which). These receptors were taken from a man between 18 and 29 years old who had recovered from COVID-19.

The rearrangement joins TRBV28 to TRBJ1-5; D is uncertain. The CDR3 extends over 14 amino acids. Germline CDR1 is MDHEN and CDR2 is SYDVKM. The V end lost 8 bases, the J end lost 0 bases, and 11 bases lay between the germline ends. The CDR3 loop is CASFSGYSNQPQHF. For the CDR3, the DNA is TGTGCCAGCTTTTCCGGGTATAGCAATCAGCCCCAGCATTTT.

V and J are TRBV19 and TRBJ2-2, with D tentatively TRBD1 (6 bases). The V gene's germline CDR1 is LNHDA and CDR2 SQIVND (reference sequence). The ends were cut back, 7 bases at V and 2 bases at J, with 17 bases in the middle. This CDR3 is built from 16 residues. This chain's CDR3 is CASTVFGGGNTGELFF. Here the CDR3 DNA reads TGTGCCAGTACCGTTTTTGGGGGCGGTAACACCGGGGAGCTGTTTTTT.

The chain has TRBV27 and TRBJ2-2, with 12 bases that match TRBD2. CDR3 length: 17 amino acids. Germline-derived CDR1 and CDR2 are MNHEY and SMNVEV (reference sequence). The junction had 10 bases not matched to a gene; V was cut back by 5 bases and J by 6 bases. The CDR3 protein is CASSGASGRAVPGELFF. CDR3 sequence (DNA): TGTGCCAGCAGTGGGGCTAGCGGGAGGGCCGTCCCCGGGGAGCTGTTTTTT.

The chain combines TRBV28 with TRBJ2-1; 10 bases line up with TRBD2. Trimming removed 2 bases from V and 4 bases from J; junction bases left unmatched: 2. This CDR3 has 15 amino acids. Germline V gene lookup returns CDR1 MDHEN and CDR2 SYDVKM. In DNA form, the CDR3 reads TGTGCCAGCAGTTTAGGGACTAGCGTTTACAATGAGCAGTTCTTC. It is translated as CASSLGTSVYNEQFF.

For this clone: Additional DNA sequences in this sample encode the identical CDR3. The rearrangement uses TRBV12-3 or TRBV12-4 and TRBJ1-1; no definite D call. This CDR3 comprises 11 residues. Trimming removed 1 base at V and 7 bases at J, with 4 bases between. The CDR3 DNA sequence: TGTGCCAGCAGTTTAGGGAGTGAAGCTTTCTTT. It translates to CASSLGSEAFF.

The chain uses TRBV3-1 (or the pseudogene TRBV3-2) and TRBJ2-2; D ambiguous. The ends were cut back, 2 bases at V and 4 bases at J, with 5 bases in the middle. Germline CDR1 reads LGHDT; CDR2 reads YNNKEL (reference sequence). The CDR3 is made up of 13 amino acids. The CDR3 is CASSQHITGELFF. CDR3 DNA: TGTGCCAGCAGCCAACACATCACCGGGGAGCTGTTTTTT.

This clone was seen more than once but under ten times. Other nucleotide sequences from this sample produce the same CDR3. The V gene is TRBV18, the J gene TRBJ1-5; perhaps TRBD1 as D (6 bases). The ends were cut back, 3 bases at V and 4 bases at J, with 10 bases in the middle. This CDR3 comprises 14 residues. Germline-derived CDR1 and CDR2 are KGHSH and LQKENI. The CDR3 spells CASSPGQQNQPQHF. The CDR3 nucleotides read TGTGCCAGCTCACCCGGACAGCAGAATCAGCCCCAGCATTTT.

The J gene is TRBJ2-2, the V gene TRBV7-9, with 7 bases matching TRBD2. The CDR3 is 15 residues long. V was clipped by 2 bases and J by 3 bases; unmatched bases: 3. From germline, CDR1 is SEHNR and CDR2 FQNEAQ (reference sequence). The CDR3 DNA reads as TGTGCCAGCAGCTTAAGCGGGACTTACACCGGGGAGCTGTTTTTT. Residues: CASSLSGTYTGELFF.

The chain couples TRBV7-2 to TRBJ1-1; 10 nucleotides align to TRBD1. The CDR3 sequence is 13 residues long. Germline assignment: CDR1 SGHTA and CDR2 FQGNSA. V shed 4 bases, J shed 10 bases, and the junction held 6 bases outside the gene matches. CDR3 in amino acids: CASSSDRGLRAFF. The CDR3 DNA follows: TGTGCCAGCAGCTCCGACAGGGGGCTACGAGCTTTCTTT.

The chain joins TRBV9 to TRBJ2-7, with a tentative D call TRBD2 (5 bases). Germline CDR1 SGDLS, CDR2 YYNGEE. The V gene lost 0 bases and the J gene lost 7 bases, with 8 bases spanning the gap. The length of the CDR3 is 12 residues. The CDR3 DNA reads TGTGCCAGCAGCGTAGAAGGCGGGGAGCAGTACTTC. It is translated as CASSVEGGEQYF.

V usage is TRBV30 and J usage is TRBJ2-1, with TRBD2 identical over 7 bases. This CDR3 is built from 11 residues. With V trimmed by 3 bases and J by 8 bases, 1 base remained unmatched. Per the germline V gene, CDR1 is GTSNPN and CDR2 is SVGIG (reference sequence). Written as DNA, the CDR3 is TGTGCCTGGAGGGGGAGGGATGAGCAGTTCTTC. It translates to CAWRGRDEQFF. The variable domain in full, with the rest retrieved from reference TRBV30 and TRBJ2-1, is SQTIHQWPATLVQPVGSPLSLECTVEGTSNPNLYWYRQAAGRGLQLLFYSVGIGQISSEVPQNLSASRPQDRQFILSSKKLLLSDSGFYLCAWRGRDEQFFGPGTRLTVL.

The chain carries TRBV30 and TRBJ1-6; D is uncertain. The CDR3 contains 17 residues. The germline V gene encodes CDR1 GTSNPN and CDR2 SVGIG (reference sequence). The V end was cut by 5 bases, the J end by 3 bases, with 20 bases between. CDR3 loop: CAWGRALSAVYNSPLHF. The CDR3 DNA reads TGTGCCTGGGGGAGGGCCCTGTCCGCCGTCTATAATTCACCCCTCCACTTT.

The CDR3 region has the DNA TGTGCCAGCACGGTGGGACAGAACACTGAAGCTTTCTTT. This sequence encodes CASTVGQNTEAFF. The chain joins TRBV6-5 to TRBJ1-1; perhaps TRBD1 as D (6 bases). The V gene lost 7 bases and the J gene lost 1 base, with 10 bases spanning the gap. Germline lookup yields CDR1 MNHEY and CDR2 SVGAGI. CDR3 length: 13 residues.

The chain recombines TRBV6-1 with TRBJ1-5; 11 bases line up with TRBD1. V was pared by 4 bases and J by 1 base, with 3 bases of the junction left unmatched. Germline CDR1 and CDR2: MNHNS and SASEGT. The CDR3 runs to 16 residues. The CDR3 spells CASSVGQGASNQPQHF. CDR3 nucleotides: TGTGCCAGCAGTGTCGGACAGGGGGCGAGCAATCAGCCCCAGCATTTT.

This chain connects TRBV5-4 to TRBJ2-1; the match to TRBD2 covers 12 bases. Germline CDR1 and CDR2: SGHNT and YYREEE (reference sequence). The CDR3 covers 16 residues. V was clipped by 4 bases and J by 6 bases; unmatched bases: 8. The CDR3 loop reads CASSEATSGGINEQFF. CDR3 in DNA: TGTGCCAGCAGCGAGGCAACTAGCGGGGGGATCAATGAGCAGTTCTTC.

The chain employs TRBV6-1 and TRBJ2-7, with 8 bases that match TRBD2. V gave up 2 bases and J gave up 7 bases; unmatched junction bases: 10. This CDR3 has 15 residues. Germline CDR1 and CDR2: MNHNS and SASEGT. This chain's CDR3 is CASSERASGSGEQYF. Written as DNA, the CDR3 is TGTGCCAGCAGTGAAAGGGCTAGCGGGTCGGGTGAGCAGTACTTC.

The V gene is TRBV11-3, the J gene TRBJ2-1, with 12 bases that match TRBD2. This CDR3 has 16 residues. The trim removed 5 bases at V and 10 bases at J, leaving 12 bases unmatched. Germline V lookup: CDR1 SGHNT, CDR2 YENEEA. The chain's CDR3 is CASSPRLAGVKEEQFF. The CDR3 region has the DNA TGTGCCAGCAGCCCTCGACTAGCGGGGGTCAAGGAGGAGCAGTTCTTC.

The chain couples TRBV5-6 to TRBJ1-1, with D hard to call. The V end lost 4 bases, the J end lost 8 bases, and 9 bases lay between the germline ends. CDR1 SGHDT and CDR2 YYEEEE come from the germline V gene. The CDR3 covers 11 residues. CDR3 residues: CASSNVREAFF. CDR3 DNA sequence: TGTGCCAGCAGCAACGTGCGAGAAGCTTTCTTT.

The chain couples TRBV24-1 to TRBJ2-3, with 8 bases identical to TRBD1. The CDR3 length is 16 residues. V lost 4 bases to trimming and J lost 5 bases; unmatched junction nucleotides: 10. Germline V CDR1 and CDR2: KGHDR, SFDVKD. CDR3 in amino acids: CATSDRLTGARDTQYF. The CDR3 coding sequence is TGTGCCACCAGTGACCGCCTGACAGGGGCGAGAGATACGCAGTATTTT.

Here the CDR3 reads CASSPSVAGTDTQYF. CDR3 bases: TGTGCCAGCAGCCCTAGCGTCGCCGGCACAGATACGCAGTATTTT. This chain connects TRBV11-2 to TRBJ2-3; a possible D gene is TRBD2 (6 bases). The CDR3 covers 15 residues. Germline CDR1 is SGHAT and CDR2 is FQNNGV. The V gene lost 5 bases and the J gene lost 1 base, with 13 bases spanning the gap.

V is TRBV10-3 and J is TRBJ1-5; 7 bases are shared with TRBD1. The CDR3 length is 14 residues. Germline loops: CDR1 ENHRY, CDR2 SYGVKD. Trimming took 2 bases from V and 6 from J; bases not matched to a gene: 4. The CDR3 protein is CAISETGVRQPQHF. In DNA, the CDR3 is TGTGCCATCAGTGAGACAGGGGTCCGTCAGCCCCAGCATTTT.